This T cell receptor (beta chain) derives from a study of glioma-infiltrating T cells after dendritic cell vaccination. For the study at large: Patients received autologous tumor lysate-pulsed dendritic cell vaccination between about 2002 and 2013. Whole-study results and caveats: Only a small number of patients had complete blood and tumor samples.

The V segment lost 3 bases and the J segment 4 bases; nucleotides outside the gene matches: 6. The CDR3 is 14 amino acids. Germline loops: CDR1 MNHEY, CDR2 SVGAGI. To note about this clone: The antigen remains unidentified.

The sample's time point: after dendritic cell vaccination, including at tumor progression/relapse. PBMC were collected before vaccination, two weeks after the third vaccination, and at progression. The primer mix had 60 V beta and 13 J beta primers. The protocol was immunoSEQ multiplex PCR, while the TCRdb copy is restricted to in-frame clones and leaves out a portion. The sample includes more than 55,000 clones, 85% to 90% of them seen just once. The chain is built from TRBV6-5 and TRBJ2-7, with 7 bases matching TRBD1. The receptor's source is a human donor with glioblastoma. This sample comprised blood, obtained after dendritic cell vaccination. The CDR3 DNA reads as TGTGCCAGCAGTTATCGGGACAGCCCATACGAGCAGTACTTC. Protein product: CASSYRDSPYEQYF.